The rows below give T cell receptor beta chains drawn from one sample of a study of a mutant IDH1 vaccine in newly diagnosed glioma. Method: immunoSEQ multiplex PCR; TCRdb's copy keeps in-frame clones and lacks some. The sample holds 30,000 to 40,000 clones, 75% to 85% seen once. Here the sequenced sample was PBMCs, taken from a glioma patient treated with radiotherapy, temozolomide or both. These receptors all stem from a man aged 35-49 years with glioma. Some clones in this sample may be carry-over from other donors' samples. CDR3s include the opening cysteine and the closing phenylalanine or tryptophan. Each record gives: clone size, J gene, V gene, D gene, CDR3 DNA, CDR3 protein. D genes are given only for firm matches. The listing skips clone size in some rows; elsewhere it reads once, few, many or a size class.

clone_size: NA; j_call: TRBJ1-5; v_call: TRBV18; d_call: TRBD1; cdr3_nt: TGTGCCAGCACGGTAAATCAGGGGGCCAATCAGCCCCAGCATTTT; cdr3_aa: CASTVNQGANQPQHF
clone_size: once; j_call: TRBJ1-1; v_call: TRBV7-8; d_call: NA; cdr3_nt: TGTGCCAGCAGCTCGGGACGGAACACTGAAGCTTTCTTT; cdr3_aa: CASSSGRNTEAFF
clone_size: NA; j_call: TRBJ1-1; v_call: TRBV5-1; d_call: NA; cdr3_nt: TGCGCCAGCAGCTCGGCGCCGGGGGGGGAAATGAACACTGAAGCTTTCTTT; cdr3_aa: CASSSAPGGEMNTEAFF
clone_size: NA; j_call: TRBJ2-7; v_call: TRBV7-8; d_call: NA; cdr3_nt: TGTGCCAGCAGTCTCAGGACACGCTGGGGAGAGCAGTACTTC; cdr3_aa: CASSLRTRWGEQYF
clone_size: few; j_call: TRBJ1-5; v_call: TRBV4-2; d_call: TRBD1; cdr3_nt: TGTGCCAGCAGCCCCGGGACAGAAGACAGCAATCAGCCCCAGCATTTT; cdr3_aa: CASSPGTEDSNQPQHF
clone_size: NA; j_call: TRBJ1-2; v_call: TRBV10-3; d_call: TRBD1; cdr3_nt: TGTGCCATCAGTGAGTGGGGACAGAACTATGGCTACACCTTC; cdr3_aa: CAISEWGQNYGYTF
clone_size: few; j_call: TRBJ2-2; v_call: TRBV5-1; d_call: NA; cdr3_nt: TGCGCCAGCACTGGGGAACAGGGCAGTAACGGGGAGCTGTTTTTT; cdr3_aa: CASTGEQGSNGELFF
clone_size: NA; j_call: TRBJ2-1; v_call: TRBV5-1; d_call: TRBD1; cdr3_nt: TGCGCCAGCAGCCCCCTGGCAGGGGGCGATGAGCAGTTCTTC; cdr3_aa: CASSPLAGGDEQFF
clone_size: once; j_call: TRBJ2-3; v_call: TRBV9; d_call: NA; cdr3_nt: TGTGCCAGCAGCGTAGTCTTCACAGATACGCAGTATTTT; cdr3_aa: CASSVVFTDTQYF
clone_size: NA; j_call: TRBJ2-2; v_call: TRBV2; d_call: NA; cdr3_nt: TGTGCCAGCAGTGAACAGGGAAACACCGGGGAGCTGTTTTTT; cdr3_aa: CASSEQGNTGELFF
clone_size: NA; j_call: TRBJ2-5; v_call: TRBV5-6; d_call: NA; cdr3_nt: TGTGCCAGCAGCTTGCTTAGTTACCAAGAGACCCAGTACTTC; cdr3_aa: CASSLLSYQETQYF
clone_size: NA; j_call: TRBJ2-7; v_call: TRBV10-2; d_call: TRBD1; cdr3_nt: TGCGCCAGCAGTGAGGGGACAGGGGTTTCCTACGAGCAGTACTTC; cdr3_aa: CASSEGTGVSYEQYF
clone_size: NA; j_call: TRBJ2-7; v_call: TRBV4-1; d_call: TRBD2; cdr3_nt: TGCGCCAGCAGCCCCACTCGTGTAGCGGGGGCCCCCTACGAGCAGTACTTC; cdr3_aa: CASSPTRVAGAPYEQYF
clone_size: NA; j_call: TRBJ1-4; v_call: TRBV7-2; d_call: NA; cdr3_nt: TGTGCCAGCAGCCCCGGACAGAGAGAAAAACTGTTTTTT; cdr3_aa: CASSPGQREKLFF
clone_size: NA; j_call: TRBJ1-4; v_call: TRBV19; d_call: NA; cdr3_nt: TGTGCCAGTAGTCCAAGGTCCCCGGGCATACTGTTTTTT; cdr3_aa: CASSPRSPGILFF
clone_size: NA; j_call: TRBJ2-1; v_call: TRBV6-1; d_call: TRBD2; cdr3_nt: TGTGCCAGCAGGGGTAGCGGGGGACGACTTGAGCAGTTCTTC; cdr3_aa: CASRGSGGRLEQFF
clone_size: once; j_call: TRBJ1-3; v_call: TRBV4-1; d_call: NA; cdr3_nt: TGCGCCAGCAGCCACGCGCAGGGAAGTGCTGGAAACACCATATATTTT; cdr3_aa: CASSHAQGSAGNTIYF
clone_size: NA; j_call: TRBJ1-6; v_call: TRBV6-5; d_call: NA; cdr3_nt: TGTGCCAGCAGTTACAAAGGACGGATCTCTAATTCACCCCTCCACTTT; cdr3_aa: CASSYKGRISNSPLHF
clone_size: NA; j_call: TRBJ1-4; v_call: TRBV2; d_call: NA; cdr3_nt: TGTGCCACCCGCCGGGGGCCAAATGAAAAACTGTTTTTT; cdr3_aa: CATRRGPNEKLFF
clone_size: NA; j_call: TRBJ1-5; v_call: TRBV6-1; d_call: TRBD1; cdr3_nt: TGTGCCAGCAGTGAAGGACAGGGGAGGAAGCCCCAGCATTTT; cdr3_aa: CASSEGQGRKPQHF
clone_size: NA; j_call: TRBJ2-1; v_call: TRBV2; d_call: NA; cdr3_nt: TGTGCCAGCAGCCTAGGGACGGAGGAGCAGTTCTTC; cdr3_aa: CASSLGTEEQFF
clone_size: NA; j_call: TRBJ1-4; v_call: TRBV9; d_call: TRBD1; cdr3_nt: TGTGCCAGCAACGTTGGGGGGACAGTCAATGAAAAACTGTTTTTT; cdr3_aa: CASNVGGTVNEKLFF
clone_size: NA; j_call: TRBJ2-7; v_call: TRBV4-1; d_call: NA; cdr3_nt: TGCGCCAGCAGCACCATAACAGGGACCGTCTTTAGGCAGTACTTC; cdr3_aa: CASSTITGTVFRQYF
clone_size: few; j_call: TRBJ2-1; v_call: TRBV5-4; d_call: TRBD1; cdr3_nt: TGTGCCAGCAGCCGCGGGGACAGGGACTACAATGAGCAGTTCTTC; cdr3_aa: CASSRGDRDYNEQFF
clone_size: NA; j_call: TRBJ1-1; v_call: TRBV5-1; d_call: TRBD1; cdr3_nt: TGCGCCAGCAGCTTGGAGGGGACAGGGTCCTCAGCTTTCTTT; cdr3_aa: CASSLEGTGSSAFF
clone_size: NA; j_call: TRBJ2-1; v_call: TRBV6-5; d_call: TRBD2; cdr3_nt: TGTGCCAGCAGTTACGTAGGGACTAGCAAAAATGATGAGCAGTTCTTC; cdr3_aa: CASSYVGTSKNDEQFF
clone_size: NA; j_call: TRBJ2-2; v_call: TRBV6-1; d_call: NA; cdr3_nt: TGTGCCAGCAGTGCTTCAGGGACTGGAAACACCGGGGAGCTGTTTTTT; cdr3_aa: CASSASGTGNTGELFF
clone_size: NA; j_call: TRBJ1-6; v_call: TRBV28; d_call: TRBD1; cdr3_nt: TGTGCCAGCAGTCTGGGACAGGAGAATTCACCCCTCCACTTT; cdr3_aa: CASSLGQENSPLHF
clone_size: NA; j_call: TRBJ2-3; v_call: TRBV5-1; d_call: TRBD2; cdr3_nt: TGCGCCAGCAGCTTGGGCCTAGCGGGGGCTAACCTTGGGACAGATACGCAGTATTTT; cdr3_aa: CASSLGLAGANLGTDTQYF
clone_size: NA; j_call: TRBJ2-1; v_call: TRBV9; d_call: NA; cdr3_nt: TGTGCCAGCAGCGTAGTTGGCTCCTACAATGAGCAGTTCTTC; cdr3_aa: CASSVVGSYNEQFF
clone_size: NA; j_call: TRBJ2-3; v_call: TRBV12-5; d_call: NA; cdr3_nt: TGTGCTAGTGGCAACCCCTTAGGGGCGGACACAGATACGCAGTATTTT; cdr3_aa: CASGNPLGADTDTQYF
clone_size: NA; j_call: TRBJ2-2; v_call: TRBV5-1; d_call: TRBD1; cdr3_nt: TGCGCCAGCAGCCCCGGGACAGGGGGAGCCGGGGAGCTGTTTTTT; cdr3_aa: CASSPGTGGAGELFF
clone_size: NA; j_call: TRBJ1-5; v_call: TRBV27; d_call: NA; cdr3_nt: TGTGCCAGCAGTTTATATTGGGGAAGTAGCAATCAGCCCCAGCATTTT; cdr3_aa: CASSLYWGSSNQPQHF
clone_size: NA; j_call: TRBJ1-1; v_call: TRBV5-6; d_call: NA; cdr3_nt: TGTGCCAGCAGCCCAGGGGTGGAGAACACTGAAGCTTTCTTT; cdr3_aa: CASSPGVENTEAFF
clone_size: NA; j_call: TRBJ1-5; v_call: TRBV6-1; d_call: NA; cdr3_nt: TGTGCCAGCACCATGCCGGTGGGGCATCAGCCCCAGCATTTT; cdr3_aa: CASTMPVGHQPQHF
clone_size: NA; j_call: TRBJ2-4; v_call: TRBV30; d_call: TRBD2; cdr3_nt: TGTGCCTGGACCTTGGGGGGGGGAGGCAAAAACATTCAGTACTTC; cdr3_aa: CAWTLGGGGKNIQYF
clone_size: few; j_call: TRBJ1-2; v_call: TRBV6-1; d_call: TRBD1; cdr3_nt: TGTGCCAGCAGTGAAGGGACAGGGGTCTATGGCTACACCTTC; cdr3_aa: CASSEGTGVYGYTF
clone_size: NA; j_call: TRBJ2-7; v_call: TRBV19; d_call: NA; cdr3_nt: TGTGCCAGTAGGAGAATCAGATGGGGCGAGCAGTACTTC; cdr3_aa: CASRRIRWGEQYF
clone_size: few; j_call: TRBJ1-4; v_call: TRBV7-2; d_call: TRBD1; cdr3_nt: TGTGCCAGCAGGCAACAGGGGTTTGCTGAAAAACTGTTTTTT; cdr3_aa: CASRQQGFAEKLFF
clone_size: NA; j_call: TRBJ1-3; v_call: TRBV4-1; d_call: NA; cdr3_nt: TGCGCCAGCAGCCACCCGACAGCTTTTGGAAACACCATATATTTT; cdr3_aa: CASSHPTAFGNTIYF
clone_size: once; j_call: TRBJ1-1; v_call: TRBV11-3; d_call: NA; cdr3_nt: TGTGCCAGCAGCCCATCGTTTGGGGCACCTAACACTGAAGCTTTCTTT; cdr3_aa: CASSPSFGAPNTEAFF
clone_size: NA; j_call: TRBJ1-1; v_call: TRBV27; d_call: NA; cdr3_nt: TGTGCCAGCAGTTTATCGATGTCCGCGGAAACTTTCTTT; cdr3_aa: CASSLSMSAETFF
clone_size: few; j_call: TRBJ2-1; v_call: TRBV4-1; d_call: NA; cdr3_nt: TGCGCCAGCAGCCAAGTGCGTTTGATGACAGGTTACAATGAGCAGTTCTTC; cdr3_aa: CASSQVRLMTGYNEQFF
clone_size: NA; j_call: TRBJ1-2; v_call: TRBV6-5; d_call: TRBD1; cdr3_nt: TGTGCCAGCACCCAAACTCGACAGGGACACTATGGCTACACCTTC; cdr3_aa: CASTQTRQGHYGYTF
clone_size: NA; j_call: TRBJ1-3; v_call: TRBV4-2; d_call: TRBD1; cdr3_nt: TGTGCCAGCAGCCAAGATCGGAGACAGGGGGCATTGGGAAACACCATATATTTT; cdr3_aa: CASSQDRRQGALGNTIYF
clone_size: NA; j_call: TRBJ2-1; v_call: TRBV11-2; d_call: NA; cdr3_nt: TGTGCCAGCAGCCCTAGAGGGGACTCGTCCTACAATGAGCAGTTCTTC; cdr3_aa: CASSPRGDSSYNEQFF